The entry below gives a single T cell receptor (beta chain) sequence along with its context. Antigen: not known. CDR3 length: 13 residues. Germline lookup yields CDR1 SGHRS and CDR2 YFSETQ. The J segment lost 11 bases and the V segment lost 4 bases, leaving 8 bases of the junction unmatched. Generated by immunoSEQ multiplex PCR, the TCRdb table keeps only in-frame clones and is missing some. Seen here are 150,000 to 200,000 clones, less than 95% observed once, and the top ten hold approximately 0.6%. The sample belongs to a study of T cell responses to AZD1222 COVID-19 vaccine. Notes on the study in general: As reported, nearly half of all spike-specific TCRs target variant regions that are unmutated. Spike-wide coverage was observed for vaccine-associated CD4 TCRs, with dominant responses at 160-218 and 743-854. Donor demographics were predominantly white British with a female majority; clonal diversity may be underestimated.

This TCR was recovered from an adult in good health. The specimen comprised peripheral blood, sampled on day 0 of AZD1222 vaccination. The rearrangement uses TRBV5-1 and TRBJ1-1; 10 bases are shared with TRBD1. CDR3 in DNA: TGCGCCAGCAGCCTAGACAGGGGGCGGTCGGCTTTCTTT. Translating it yields CASSLDRGRSAFF.